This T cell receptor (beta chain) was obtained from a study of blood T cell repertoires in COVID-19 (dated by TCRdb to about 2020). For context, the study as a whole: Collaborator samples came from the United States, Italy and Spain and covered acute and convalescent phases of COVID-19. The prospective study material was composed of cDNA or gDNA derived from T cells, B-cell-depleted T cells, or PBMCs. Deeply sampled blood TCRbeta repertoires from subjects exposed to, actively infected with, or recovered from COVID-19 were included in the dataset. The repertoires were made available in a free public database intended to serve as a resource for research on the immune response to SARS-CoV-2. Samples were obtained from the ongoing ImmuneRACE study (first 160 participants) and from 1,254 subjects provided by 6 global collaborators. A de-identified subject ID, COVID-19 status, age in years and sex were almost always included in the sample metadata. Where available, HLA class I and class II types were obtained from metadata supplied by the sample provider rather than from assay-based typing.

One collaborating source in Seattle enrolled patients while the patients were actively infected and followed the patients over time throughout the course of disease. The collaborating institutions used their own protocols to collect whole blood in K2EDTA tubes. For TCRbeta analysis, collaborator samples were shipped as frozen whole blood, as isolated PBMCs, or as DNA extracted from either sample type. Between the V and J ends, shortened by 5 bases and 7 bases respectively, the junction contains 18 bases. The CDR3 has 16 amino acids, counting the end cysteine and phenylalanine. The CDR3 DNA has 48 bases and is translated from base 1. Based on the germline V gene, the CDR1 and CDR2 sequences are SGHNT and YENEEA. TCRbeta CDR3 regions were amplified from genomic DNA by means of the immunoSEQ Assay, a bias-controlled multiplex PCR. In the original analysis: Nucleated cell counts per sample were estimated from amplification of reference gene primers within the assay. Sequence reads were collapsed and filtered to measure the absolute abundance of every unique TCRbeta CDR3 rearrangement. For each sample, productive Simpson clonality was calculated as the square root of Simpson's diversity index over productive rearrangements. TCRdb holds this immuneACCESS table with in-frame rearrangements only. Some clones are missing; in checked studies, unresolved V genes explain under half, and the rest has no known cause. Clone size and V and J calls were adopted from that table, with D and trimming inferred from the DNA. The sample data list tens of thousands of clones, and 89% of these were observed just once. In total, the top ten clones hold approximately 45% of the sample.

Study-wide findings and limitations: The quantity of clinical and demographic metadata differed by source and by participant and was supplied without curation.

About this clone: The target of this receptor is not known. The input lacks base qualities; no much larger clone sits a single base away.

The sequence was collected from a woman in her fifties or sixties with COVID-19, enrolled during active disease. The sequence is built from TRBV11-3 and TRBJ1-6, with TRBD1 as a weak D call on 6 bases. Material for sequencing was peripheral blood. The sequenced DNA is TGTGCCAGCAGCAAGGACAGCCAGTTATTAAATTCACCCCTCCACTTT. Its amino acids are CASSKDSQLLNSPLHF.